The 10 T cell receptor beta chains below all came from one sample that was sequenced in a study of type 1 regulatory T cells (dated by TCRdb to the early 2020s). The instrument given in TCRdb is Illumina MiSeq. Starting from the raw public reads, TCRdb applied fastp trimming at Q25, assembled clones with MiXCR and retained in-frame beta chains. Each record represents a unique CDR3 protein, reported with the most common genes and DNA among its rows. The sample table shows 60,000 to 70,000 distinct CDR3 sequences, and 49% are seen once. The biggest ten clones account for roughly 2.1% of the sample. The antigens for these receptors are not known. Sequenced input: cultured non-Tr1 T cells, either the whole culture or a sorted T cell fraction (not recorded which). The sample's cell subset or site label is to be understood as: non-Tr1 population from the T-allo10 product. The receptors stem from a human donor in good health.

V and J are TRBV7-3 and TRBJ2-1; TRBD2 might be the D (5 bases). V lost 3 bases to trimming and J lost 2 bases, with 17 bases between them. The CDR3 extends over 17 amino acids. Germline V gene sequence: CDR1 SGHTA, CDR2 FQGTGA. The CDR3 DNA reads TGTGCCAGCAGCTTTCGCGGAGGCATGTCCCCCTACAATGAGCAGTTCTTC. As protein: CASSFRGGMSPYNEQFF.

J is TRBJ2-3 and V is TRBV4-3; D might be TRBD1 (5 bases). V lost 0 bases to trimming and J lost 3 bases, with 16 bases between them. The germline CDR1 and CDR2 sequences are LGHNA and YSLEER. This CDR3 contains 17 residues. CDR3: CASSQDYGAGWTDTQYF. The CDR3 coding sequence is TGCGCCAGCAGCCAAGATTATGGGGCAGGTTGGACAGATACGCAGTATTTT.

This sequence joins TRBV30 and TRBJ2-1; 9 nucleotides match TRBD2. This CDR3 has 16 amino acids. Germline V lookup: CDR1 GTSNPN, CDR2 SVGIG (reference sequence). Trimming took 1 base from V and 6 from J; bases not matched to a gene: 10. The CDR3 coding sequence is TGTGCCTGGAGTGACGCGGGACTAGCTAGCTTCAATGAGCAGTTCTTC. Translating gives CAWSDAGLASFNEQFF.

The chain has TRBV7-9 and TRBJ2-3; D may be TRBD2 (6 bases). V lost 11 bases, J lost 4 bases, and 13 bases lay in between. CDR1 SEHNR and CDR2 FQNEAQ come from the germline V gene (reference sequence). The CDR3 is 12 amino acids. The CDR3 here is CAVPGGADTQYF. CDR3 DNA: TGTGCCGTCCCTGGCGGGGCAGATACGCAGTATTTT.

This clonotype appeared many times. V gene TRBV11-2 combines with J gene TRBJ2-2, with TRBD1 as a possible D gene (5 bases). Trimming pared 1 base from V and 4 bases from J, leaving 10 bases between. Germline CDR1 and CDR2: SGHAT and FQNNGV. This CDR3 has 15 amino acids. CDR3 region: CASSLGARVTGELFF. DNA of the CDR3: TGTGCCAGCAGCTTAGGGGCCAGGGTCACCGGGGAGCTGTTTTTT.

The sample holds a few counts of this clonotype. As DNA, the CDR3 is TGTGCCACCGCCGGGGCCACCCCGAACACTGAAGCTTTCTTT. This translates into CATAGATPNTEAFF. J is TRBJ1-1 and V is TRBV6-1; D may be TRBD1 (5 bases). V lost 10 bases, J lost 1 base, and 16 bases lay in between. Germline V CDR1 and CDR2: MNHNS, SASEGT. The CDR3 extends over 14 amino acids.

This CDR3 reads CASGAPTDTQYF. CDR3 nucleotide sequence: TGTGCCAGCGGGGCGCCCACAGATACGCAGTATTTT. The chain couples TRBV3-1 to TRBJ2-3; D is perhaps TRBD1 (5 bases). Germline lookup yields CDR1 LGHDT and CDR2 YNNKEL (reference sequence). Trimming removed 8 bases at V and 2 bases at J, with 8 bases between. The CDR3 contains 12 residues.

The genes are TRBV11-1 and TRBJ2-4; D is undetermined. This CDR3 is built from 11 residues. CDR1 is SGHAT and CDR2 is FQDESV in the germline V gene (reference sequence). Trimming cost V 3 bases and J 8 bases, with 5 bases left between them. Here the CDR3 DNA reads TGTGCCAGCAGCTTTGGTGACATTCAGTACTTC. Translated: CASSFGDIQYF.

The CDR3 DNA sequence: TGTGCCAGCAGTCCGGACAGGGGATTTTATGGCTACACCTTC. It encodes CASSPDRGFYGYTF. The chain couples TRBV12-3 or TRBV12-4 to TRBJ1-2; TRBD1 aligns across 9 bases. The V gene end was trimmed by 5 bases and the J gene end by 5 bases; junction bases not matched to a gene: 6. CDR3 length: 14 amino acids.

This clonotype was found once. The gene calls are TRBV5-4 and TRBJ2-7, with 16 nucleotides matching TRBD2. There are 16 residues in the CDR3. Germline CDR1 SGHNT, CDR2 YYREEE (reference sequence). With 1 base clipped from V and 6 bases from J, the junction kept 4 bases outside the gene matches. The chain's CDR3 is CASSLLGLAGGREQYF. CDR3 nucleotides: TGTGCCAGCAGCTTGTTGGGACTAGCGGGGGGGCGCGAGCAGTACTTC.